This TCR beta chain derives from a study of T cell responses to AZD1222 COVID-19 vaccine. Broader study findings: Dominant at 160-218 and 743-854, vaccine-associated CD4 TCRs also spanned spike. Of the AZD1222 recipients, only 5 to 7 were seropositive at baseline. The study sampled repertoires only after the peak T cell response. It should be noted that donors were predominantly white British and more often female, and clonal diversity was possibly underestimated.

For this clone: Its antigen is not identified.

Produced via immunoSEQ multiplex PCR; TCRdb's table is partial and in-frame only. The sample consists of more than 250,000 clones, about 92% of them appearing once. The CDR3 runs to 15 residues. V was shortened by 5 bases and J by 0 bases, with 10 bases between the two germline ends. The germline V gene has CDR1 SEHNR and CDR2 FQNEAQ (reference sequence). Here the sequenced sample was peripheral blood, taken on day 0 of AZD1222 vaccination. V gene TRBV7-9 combines with J gene TRBJ1-4; D might be TRBD1 (5 bases). The clonotype originates from an adult in good health. The CDR3 DNA sequence: TGTGCCAGCAGCGCACGACAGTCAACTAATGAAAAACTGTTTTTT. Translation: CASSARQSTNEKLFF.